The next 12 T cell receptor beta chains were all read from a single sample in a study of blood T cell repertoires in COVID-19. Sequenced by immunoSEQ multiplex PCR; TCRdb stores in-frame clones only, minus some. The data hold under 250,000 clones, with about 82% observed a single time. Sequencing was done on a sample of peripheral blood. These receptors all stem from a woman of 80 years or more with COVID-19, enrolled during active disease.

The genes are TRBV4-3 and TRBJ1-4; 9 bases are a match to TRBD1. The V gene's germline CDR1 is LGHNA and CDR2 YSLEER. The junction had 13 bases not matched to a gene; V was cut back by 6 bases and J by 8 bases. This CDR3 comprises 16 residues. CDR3 loop: CASSHFTGGEGEKLFF. CDR3 DNA: TGCGCCAGCAGTCACTTCACAGGGGGCGAGGGCGAAAAACTGTTTTTT.

This chain links TRBV5-4 with TRBJ2-1, with 10 bases identical to TRBD1. V lost 7 bases, J lost 4 bases, and 2 bases stayed unmatched. In germline, CDR1 is SGHNT, CDR2 YYREEE (reference sequence). The CDR3 is 13 amino acids. The DNA for the CDR3 is TGTGCCAGCCGGGACAGGGGTTACAATGAGCAGTTCTTC. Residues: CASRDRGYNEQFF.

Only a few counts were recorded for this clone. V and J are TRBV27 and TRBJ1-6; D perhaps matches TRBD1 (6 bases). Germline V lookup: CDR1 MNHEY, CDR2 SMNVEV (reference sequence). This CDR3 region has 15 residues. The V gene lost 4 bases and the J gene lost 8 bases, with 15 bases spanning the gap. CDR3 region: CASSSQGRGHSPLHF. The DNA of the CDR3 is TGTGCCAGCAGTTCACAGGGTAGAGGGCATTCACCCCTCCACTTT.

The V gene is TRBV5-1, the J gene TRBJ2-6; 8 nucleotides match TRBD1. CDR3 length equals 16 residues. The germline CDR1 and CDR2 sequences are SGHRS and YFSETQ. After removal of 6 bases from V and 3 bases from J, the junction contained 8 bases not matched to a gene. The CDR3 sequence: CASTSAGGFGANVLTF. CDR3 coding DNA: TGCGCCAGCACCTCGGCAGGGGGCTTTGGGGCCAACGTCCTGACTTTC.

CDR3 protein: CASRTEANYGYTF. In DNA, the CDR3 is TGTGCCAGCAGAACAGAAGCTAACTATGGCTACACCTTC. The chain combines TRBV28 with TRBJ1-2, with D unclear. The CDR3 contains 13 residues. V lost 6 bases and J 0 bases, leaving 8 bases between the germline ends. Germline V gives CDR1 MDHEN, CDR2 SYDVKM.

This clone showed up just a few times. The rearrangement joins TRBV6-1 to TRBJ1-4, with 8 positions matching TRBD1. The CDR3 contains 14 residues. The germline CDR1 and CDR2 sequences are MNHNS and SASEGT. V shed 3 bases and J 3 bases; nucleotides not matched to a gene: 0. The CDR3 DNA reads TGTGCCAGCAGTGAGGACAGGGCTAATGAAAAACTGTTTTTT. Translating it yields CASSEDRANEKLFF.

The gene calls are TRBV18 and TRBJ1-4; TRBD1 matches at 9 bases. The CDR3 extends over 15 amino acids. Germline CDR1 is KGHSH and CDR2 is LQKENI. After removal of 3 bases from V and 8 bases from J, the junction contained 7 bases not matched to a gene. CDR3 sequence reads: CASSPGGTGKEKLFF. CDR3 in DNA: TGTGCCAGCTCACCTGGTGGGACAGGGAAGGAAAAACTGTTTTTT.

The V gene is TRBV5-4, the J gene TRBJ2-7, with TRBD2 as a possible D gene (7 bases). CDR1 is SGHNT, CDR2 YYREEE, per germline (reference sequence). Between the trimmed V and J ends, which lost 5 bases and 5 bases, there was a span of 26 bases. The CDR3 runs to 17 residues. CDR3 bases: TGTGCCAGCAGTTCACAATCGGAACGTGTCGGGGGGCACGAGCAGTACTTC. Protein sequence: CASSSQSERVGGHEQYF.

The chain combines TRBV19 with TRBJ1-1; TRBD1 might be the D (5 bases). Germline values: CDR1 LNHDA, CDR2 SQIVND (reference sequence). Trimming took 7 bases from V and 0 from J, leaving 12 bases between them. The CDR3 is 14 residues long. The CDR3 protein is CASMRGAMNTEAFF. In DNA form, the CDR3 reads TGTGCCAGTATGCGGGGCGCCATGAACACTGAAGCTTTCTTT.

The V call is TRBV13, the J call TRBJ1-4; D unclear. CDR1 is PRHDT and CDR2 is FYEKMQ in the germline V gene (reference sequence). CDR3 length equals 13 residues. V dropped 8 bases and J dropped 7 bases, with 14 bases sitting between them. The CDR3 loop is CASGPGRGEKLFF. The CDR3 nucleotides are TGTGCCAGCGGACCGGGCCGGGGTGAAAAACTGTTTTTT.

This chain connects TRBV12-2 to TRBJ2-7; the table's D call, TRBD1, has no DNA check behind it. TRBV12-2 is a documented pseudogene. The CDR3 sequence is 15 residues long. CDR3 amino acids: CASRLAVEDIYEQYV. In nucleotides, the CDR3 is TGTGCAAGTCGCTTAGCGGTAGAGGACATCTACGAGCAGTACGTC.

The chain is built from TRBV6-5 and TRBJ2-2; maybe TRBD1 (5 bases). V shed 2 bases and J shed 6 bases, with 7 bases lying between them. Germline lookup yields CDR1 MNHEY and CDR2 SVGAGI. The CDR3 totals 13 residues. For the CDR3, the DNA is TGTGCCAGCAGTTACCAGGGTCCCGGGGAGCTGTTTTTT. Its translation is CASSYQGPGELFF.